This T cell receptor beta chain was identified in a study of T cell repertoires in cytomegalovirus infection. Study information: Public TCR beta signatures marked donors with CMV infection and the matching HLA.

Overall study findings and caveats: Accumulated public TCR beta family frequency recognized individuals carrying CMV together with the relevant HLA. HLA-C-restricted, CMV-specific TCR beta clonotypes were dominant ex vivo.

CDR1 MDHEN and CDR2 SYDVKM come from the germline V gene. V was cut by 5 bases and J by 3 bases, with 14 bases left in between. The CDR3 extends over 14 amino acids. TCRdb re-called the reads through MiXCR, storing one row per CDR3 protein. The table lists under 800,000 distinct CDR3 sequences, 20% to 25% of them singletons. This clonotype was observed at least ten times. Its matching antigen is unknown. This rearrangement joins TRBV28 to TRBJ2-7, with D unresolved. The sample was CD8+ T cells from PBMCs. The receptor was isolated from a human donor in good health (CMV status not recorded). Some clones in this sample may be carry-over from other donors' samples. CDR3 amino acids: CASSTPDDVYEQYV. In nucleotides, the CDR3 is TGTGCCAGCAGTACCCCTGATGACGTCTACGAGCAGTACGTC.